These 8 T cell receptor beta chains came from one sample sequenced in a study of blood T cell repertoires in COVID-19. TCRdb keeps only in-frame clones here, not all; method: immunoSEQ multiplex PCR. The sample contains 150,000 to 190,000 clones, approximately 84% of which appear only once. The specimen sequenced was peripheral blood. These receptors were collected from a woman aged 60-75 years with COVID-19, enrolled during active disease.

The chain links TRBV18 to TRBJ2-7, with D maybe TRBD1 (6 bases). The CDR3 is 15 amino acids. Germline V lookup: CDR1 KGHSH, CDR2 LQKENI. V was pared by 2 bases and J by 3 bases, with 14 bases between. CDR3 in DNA: TGTGCCAGCTCACCAAGTTACGGACAGTTCTACGAGCAGTACTTC. Amino acids: CASSPSYGQFYEQYF.

The rearrangement uses TRBV7-8 and TRBJ1-2; D gene ambiguous. Germline loops: CDR1 SGHVS, CDR2 FQNEAQ. The CDR3 covers 13 residues. V lost 1 base and J lost 2, with 5 bases in between. CDR3 nucleotide sequence: TGTGCCAGCAGCTTAGTTGTAAACTATGGCTACACCTTC. Translated: CASSLVVNYGYTF.

The gene calls are TRBV7-2 and TRBJ1-3; D not certain. The CDR3 loop spans 14 amino acids. Germline V gives CDR1 SGHTA, CDR2 FQGNSA. Trimming shortened V by 3 bases and J by 7 bases, and 13 bases separated the two germline ends. The CDR3 sequence is CASSFVPVENTIYF. The DNA for the CDR3 is TGTGCCAGCAGCTTCGTCCCCGTCGAGAACACCATATATTTT.

This clone was found a few times. This chain joins TRBV11-1 and TRBJ1-2, with TRBD1 matching 10 bases. CDR1 SGHAT and CDR2 FQDESV come from the germline V gene (reference sequence). The CDR3 totals 14 residues. Unmatched junction bases numbered 4, after V lost 3 bases and J lost 6 bases. The CDR3 loop is CASSLYGQGDGYTF. The CDR3 DNA reads as TGTGCCAGCAGCTTGTACGGACAGGGGGATGGCTACACCTTC.

The rearrangement links TRBV15 to TRBJ2-1; D remains unclear. V lost 0 bases, J lost 9 bases, and 9 bases lay in between. The CDR3 has 13 amino acids. Germline CDR1 and CDR2: LNHNV and YYDKDF (reference sequence). CDR3 nucleotide sequence: TGTGCCACCAGCAGAGACACGTACGGTGAGCAGTTCTTC. This translates into CATSRDTYGEQFF.

J is TRBJ2-7 and V is TRBV5-1; 8 bases are shared with TRBD2. Germline CDR1 and CDR2: SGHRS and YFSETQ. V lost 4 bases to trimming and J lost 1 base; unmatched junction nucleotides: 7. The CDR3 runs to 15 residues. The DNA for the CDR3 is TGCGCCAGCAGCCCTTTAGCGGGGTCTTCCTACGAGCAGTACTTC. It encodes CASSPLAGSSYEQYF.

The chain is built from TRBV18 and TRBJ1-2, with D possibly matching TRBD1 (5 bases). Trimming removed 3 bases from V and 3 bases from J, with 11 bases in between. Germline loops: CDR1 KGHSH, CDR2 LQKENI. This CDR3 comprises 14 residues. The CDR3, as DNA: TGTGCCAGCTCACCGGGGGAGGGAGACTATGGCTACACCTTC. Protein product: CASSPGEGDYGYTF.

This chain uses TRBV5-4 with TRBJ1-1; 9 bases line up with TRBD1. Germline assignment: CDR1 SGHNT and CDR2 YYREEE (reference sequence). The CDR3 has 15 residues. The ends lost 5 bases at V and 3 bases at J; junction bases unmatched: 8. CDR3 sequence reads: CASRPGTGIDTEAFF. The CDR3 DNA is TGTGCCAGCAGGCCCGGGACAGGGATTGACACTGAAGCTTTCTTT.